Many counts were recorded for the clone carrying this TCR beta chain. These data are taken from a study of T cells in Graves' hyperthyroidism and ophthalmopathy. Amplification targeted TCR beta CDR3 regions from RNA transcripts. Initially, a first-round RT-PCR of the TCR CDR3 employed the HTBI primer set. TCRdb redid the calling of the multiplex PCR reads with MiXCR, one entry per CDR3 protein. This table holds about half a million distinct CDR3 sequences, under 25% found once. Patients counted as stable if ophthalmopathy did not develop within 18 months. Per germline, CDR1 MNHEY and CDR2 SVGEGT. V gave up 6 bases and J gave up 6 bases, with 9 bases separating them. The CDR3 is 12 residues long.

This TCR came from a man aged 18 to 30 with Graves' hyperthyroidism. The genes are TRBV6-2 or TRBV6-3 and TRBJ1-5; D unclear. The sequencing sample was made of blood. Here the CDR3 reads CASRDPSQPQHF. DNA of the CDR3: TGTGCCAGCAGGGATCCGTCTCAGCCCCAGCATTTT.